The clone carrying this TCR beta chain was seen a few times. The antigen remains undetermined. The data originate from a study of cytomegalovirus exposure and HLA in healthy donors. A multiplex PCR was run with 60 Vbeta primers and 13 Jbeta primers. Original analysis: Unique TCR beta chains numbered approximately 80 million in a later analysis, with around 10 million shared. Only in-frame clones appear in the TCRdb table, and some are missing; sequencing was by immunoSEQ multiplex PCR. The DNA was the basis for D and trimming; V, J and clone size are from that table. This sample has approximately 130,000 clones, with around four fifths found just once. General study points: Owing to their indistinguishability, certain V segments, notably TRBV6-2 and TRBV6-3, were excluded. A highly shared variant cluster was judged a likely technical artifact. Researchers reported from a later analysis that most CMV-associated TCR beta chains appeared HLA-restricted.

This CDR3 has 15 residues. V gave up 1 base and J gave up 7 bases; unmatched junction bases: 7. Looked up from germline, CDR1 is LGHNA and CDR2 is YSLEER. This chain joins TRBV4-3 and TRBJ1-5; 7 nucleotides align to TRBD1. Sequenced material: PBMCs. The receptor comes from a man aged 40-55 years in good health and CMV-seronegative. The chain's CDR3 is CASSQVAGGSQPQHF. The DNA for the CDR3 is TGCGCCAGCAGCCAAGTTGCAGGGGGGTCGCAGCCCCAGCATTTT.